The 28 T cell receptor beta chains below all came from one sample that was sequenced in a study of CD8+ T cells in alopecia areata. Following RNA extraction, reverse transcription yielded cDNA that acted as the sequencing template. The protocol was immunoSEQ multiplex PCR, while the TCRdb copy is restricted to in-frame clones and leaves out a portion. The table shows around 170,000 clones, with approximately 49% occurring only once. Noted treatment: oral pan-JAK inhibitor, 5-10 mg twice daily. The sample consisted of CD8+ T cells sorted from blood, taken around week 54, from a patient treated with tofacitinib. The receptors shown here come from a human donor with alopecia areata.

This clone was recorded many times. The chain's CDR3 is CASSGVQGETVGSNQPQHF. DNA of the CDR3: TGTGCCAGCAGTGGGGTACAGGGCGAGACGGTCGGGAGCAATCAGCCCCAGCATTTT. The V and J genes are TRBV2 and TRBJ1-5; TRBD1 might be the D (6 bases). With 4 bases removed from V and 1 base from J, the gap between germline ends came to 23 bases. In germline, CDR1 is SNHLY, CDR2 FYNNEI. The CDR3 has 19 amino acids.

The chain has TRBV27 and TRBJ2-1, with 7 nucleotides matching TRBD1. The CDR3 consists of 15 residues. Germline assignment: CDR1 MNHEY and CDR2 SMNVEV (reference sequence). The ends lost 5 bases at V and 3 bases at J; junction bases unmatched: 7. The CDR3 sequence: CASSPRDRSYNEQFF. DNA of the CDR3: TGTGCCAGCAGTCCTCGGGACAGAAGCTACAATGAGCAGTTCTTC.

This sequence joins TRBV30 and TRBJ2-2; a weak D match, TRBD2 (6 bases). The germline gives CDR1 GTSNPN, CDR2 SVGIG (reference sequence). CDR3 length: 10 amino acids. The CDR3 sequence is CAGGPGELFF. CDR3 in DNA: TGTGCGGGGGGACCCGGGGAGCTGTTTTTT. Combining the CDR3 with reference TRBV30 and TRBJ2-2 gives the whole variable domain SQTIHQWPATLVQPVGSPLSLECTVEGTSNPNLYWYRQAAGRGLQLLFYSVGIGQISSEVPQNLSASRPQDRQFILSSKKLLLSDSGFYLCAGGPGELFFGEGSRLTVL.

This chain uses TRBV30 with TRBJ2-1, with D unresolved. The CDR3 spans 13 residues. V dropped 0 bases and J dropped 8 bases, with 11 bases sitting between them. Looked up from germline, CDR1 is GTSNPN and CDR2 is SVGIG (reference sequence). CDR3 in amino acids: CAWSVEINHEQFF. For the CDR3, the DNA is TGTGCCTGGAGTGTAGAAATTAACCATGAGCAGTTCTTC.

The J gene is TRBJ2-2, the V gene TRBV7-9; D uncertain. CDR3 size: 12 residues. Germline CDR1 SEHNR, CDR2 FQNEAQ (reference sequence). The ends were cut back, 11 bases at V and 4 bases at J, with 11 bases in the middle. CDR3 in DNA: TGTGCCTTCCACGGTGGCACCGGGGAGCTGTTTTTT. Its protein product is CAFHGGTGELFF.

J is TRBJ2-1 and V is TRBV5-1; D is possibly TRBD2 (6 bases). The germline V gene encodes CDR1 SGHRS and CDR2 YFSETQ. V lost 8 bases, J lost 0 bases, and 12 bases lay in between. The CDR3 totals 14 residues. The CDR3 here is CASNSGSSYNEQFF. In nucleotides, the CDR3 is TGCGCCAGTAATAGCGGTAGCTCCTACAATGAGCAGTTCTTC.

The gene calls are TRBV4-1 and TRBJ2-7; no firm D call. Trimming left V 3 bases short and J 0 bases short, with 9 bases between. Germline loops: CDR1 MGHRA, CDR2 YSYEKL. This CDR3 has 14 residues. CDR3 nucleotides: TGCGCCAGCAGCCACGACGGCCTCTCCTACGAGCAGTACTTC. Protein: CASSHDGLSYEQYF.

V gene TRBV4-1 combines with J gene TRBJ1-6; 11 bases map to TRBD1. Trimming took 1 base from V and 10 from J; bases not matched to a gene: 6. There are 16 residues in the CDR3. Germline-derived CDR1 and CDR2 are MGHRA and YSYEKL. The chain's CDR3 is CASSQAPGQGESPLHF. The CDR3 nucleotides read TGCGCCAGCAGCCAAGCTCCGGGACAGGGGGAATCACCCCTCCACTTT.

This clone was counted once. The V and J genes are TRBV9 and TRBJ2-1; D might be TRBD1 or TRBD2, each matching 5 bases. This CDR3 region has 14 residues. The ends were cut back, 4 bases at V and 4 bases at J, with 12 bases in the middle. Germline V gene sequence: CDR1 SGDLS, CDR2 YYNGEE. The CDR3 DNA follows: TGTGCCAGCAGCCCAAGGGACGGATACAATGAGCAGTTCTTC. It is translated as CASSPRDGYNEQFF.

This clone was recorded at least ten times. The rearrangement joins TRBV7-9 to TRBJ1-5, with D maybe TRBD1 (5 bases). V gave up 4 bases and J gave up 0 bases, with 10 bases separating them. The CDR3 loop spans 15 amino acids. The germline CDR1 and CDR2 sequences are SEHNR and FQNEAQ (reference sequence). CDR3 residues: CASSWGLDSNQPQHF. The CDR3, as DNA: TGTGCCAGCAGCTGGGGACTAGATAGCAATCAGCCCCAGCATTTT.

The V gene is TRBV6-1, the J gene TRBJ1-1; 10 bases fit TRBD1. The length of the CDR3 is 15 residues. Per the germline V gene, CDR1 is MNHNS and CDR2 is SASEGT. Unmatched junction bases numbered 7, after V lost 5 bases and J lost 4 bases. The CDR3 sequence: CASSFGQGVPTEAFF. CDR3 nucleotide sequence: TGTGCCAGCAGTTTCGGACAGGGGGTCCCCACTGAAGCTTTCTTT.

The chain employs TRBV29-1 and TRBJ2-6, with TRBD1 matching over 8 bases. CDR3 length equals 17 residues. Unmatched junction bases numbered 10, after V lost 6 bases and J lost 0 bases. Germline V gene sequence: CDR1 SQVTM, CDR2 ANQGSEA. The CDR3 protein is CSVIGGQEHSGANVLTF. The CDR3 DNA reads as TGCAGCGTCATTGGGGGACAGGAGCACTCTGGGGCCAACGTCCTGACTTTC.

The chain carries TRBV30 and TRBJ1-2; D is undetermined. V was cut by 4 bases and J by 2 bases, with 5 bases left in between. The CDR3 spans 11 residues. The germline CDR1 and CDR2 sequences are GTSNPN and SVGIG (reference sequence). DNA for the CDR3: TGTGCCTGGACCGTCAACTATGGCTACACCTTC. Its protein is CAWTVNYGYTF.

This chain links TRBV2 with TRBJ2-2; D is undetermined. The CDR3 has 14 residues. Trimming took 2 bases from V and 3 from J, leaving 7 bases between them. CDR1 is SNHLY, CDR2 FYNNEI, per germline. The DNA for the CDR3 is TGTGCCAGCAGTGAACCGGCGGACACCGGGGAGCTGTTTTTT. This sequence encodes CASSEPADTGELFF.

This chain joins TRBV5-6 and TRBJ2-7; D is perhaps TRBD2 (6 bases). V lost 0 bases and J 2 bases, leaving 6 bases between the germline ends. CDR3 length: 13 residues. Germline assignment: CDR1 SGHDT and CDR2 YYEEEE. CDR3 coding DNA: TGTGCCAGCAGCTTGGGGAGGGCCTACGAGCAGTACTTC. Its translation: CASSLGRAYEQYF.

This clone was counted a few times. The chain joins TRBV6-6 to TRBJ2-1; 7 bases map to TRBD1. V lost 5 bases to trimming and J lost 6 bases; unmatched junction nucleotides: 4. In germline, CDR1 is MNHNY, CDR2 SVGAGI (reference sequence). This CDR3 comprises 13 residues. The DNA of the CDR3 is TGTGCCAGCAGTAAAACAGGGGCCAATGAGCAGTTCTTC. This sequence encodes CASSKTGANEQFF.

CDR3 protein: CASSQDRDRWYQETQYF. For the CDR3, the DNA is TGTGCCAGCAGTCAGGACCGGGACCGCTGGTACCAAGAGACCCAGTACTTC. This rearrangement joins TRBV27 to TRBJ2-5; D is tentatively TRBD1 or TRBD2 (5 bases each). The CDR3 is 17 amino acids. The V end lost 5 bases, the J end lost 0 bases, and 19 bases lay between the germline ends. Germline lookup yields CDR1 MNHEY and CDR2 SMNVEV (reference sequence).

The chain links TRBV10-3 to TRBJ2-6, with TRBD2 identical over 13 bases. Germline CDR1 ENHRY, CDR2 SYGVKD. V dropped 5 bases and J dropped 0; count of bases not matched to a gene: 7. The length of the CDR3 is 19 residues. The CDR3 protein is CAISHGLAGVPSGANVLTF. Written as DNA, the CDR3 is TGTGCCATCAGTCATGGACTAGCGGGGGTACCCTCTGGGGCCAACGTCCTGACTTTC.

V and J are TRBV27 and TRBJ1-2; tentatively, D is TRBD1 (6 bases). The CDR3 extends over 14 amino acids. Looked up from germline, CDR1 is MNHEY and CDR2 is SMNVEV (reference sequence). Trimming took off 5 bases at V and 6 bases at J, with 16 bases between the two ends. CDR3 in amino acids: CASSPGLWGHGYTF. In DNA form, the CDR3 reads TGTGCCAGCAGTCCGGGTCTCTGGGGGCATGGCTACACCTTC.

This chain connects TRBV7-9 to TRBJ1-2; a possible D gene is TRBD1 (5 bases). The CDR3 totals 16 residues. Germline lookup yields CDR1 SEHNR and CDR2 FQNEAQ (reference sequence). The ends were cut back, 5 bases at V and 2 bases at J, with 18 bases in the middle. In DNA, the CDR3 is TGTGCCAGCAGCCGTACCGGGACGGACCTCAACTATGGCTACACCTTC. This codes for CASSRTGTDLNYGYTF.

The table lists this clone with a few counts. The chain has TRBV27 and TRBJ2-1, with 11 bases identical to TRBD1. Germline assignment: CDR1 MNHEY and CDR2 SMNVEV (reference sequence). Trimming removed 5 bases from V and 7 bases from J; junction bases left unmatched: 7. This CDR3 region has 15 residues. CDR3 DNA sequence: TGTGCCAGCAGTCCGGGACAGGGGGTATGGAATGAGCAGTTCTTC. The encoded protein is CASSPGQGVWNEQFF.

The chain carries TRBV14 and TRBJ2-5, with D perhaps matching TRBD1 (6 bases). This CDR3 has 13 amino acids. CDR1 is SGHDN and CDR2 is FVKESK in the germline V gene. V lost 3 bases and J 8 bases, leaving 13 bases between the germline ends. The CDR3 region has the DNA TGTGCCAGCAGCCAGGTGGGGGCCAACACCCAGTACTTC. Its translation: CASSQVGANTQYF. Full variable domain (remainder filled in from reference TRBV14 and TRBJ2-5): EAGVTQFPSHSVIEKGQTVTLRCDPISGHDNLYWYRRVMGKEIKFLLHFVKESKQDESGMPNNRFLAERTGGTYSTLKVQPAELEDSGVYFCASSQVGANTQYFGPGTRLLVL.

This clone was recorded many times. This chain links TRBV19 with TRBJ1-1; D is unclear. The CDR3 contains 13 residues. V was pared by 6 bases and J by 5 bases, with 13 bases between. The germline V gene has CDR1 LNHDA and CDR2 SQIVND (reference sequence). CDR3 protein: CASSRTWRTEAFF. In nucleotides, the CDR3 is TGTGCCAGTAGCAGAACCTGGCGGACTGAAGCTTTCTTT.

This clone was counted between two and nine times. The CDR3 is CASSATGKGYTF. The CDR3 region has the DNA TGTGCCAGCAGTGCGACAGGGAAGGGCTACACCTTC. The chain employs TRBV25-1 and TRBJ1-2; 7 bases match TRBD1. This CDR3 has 12 residues. The germline V gene encodes CDR1 MGHDK and CDR2 SYGVNS. J gave up 8 bases and V 4 bases, and 4 bases lay outside the gene matches.

There are a few counts of this clone. Distinct nucleotide sequences in the sample also encode this CDR3. The V call is TRBV2, the J call TRBJ1-5; D remains unclear. This CDR3 contains 12 residues. V gave up 3 bases and J gave up 6 bases, with 6 bases separating them. The germline V gene has CDR1 SNHLY and CDR2 FYNNEI. The CDR3 region has the DNA TGTGCCAGCAGTGATGCGCGTCAGCCCCAGCATTTT. This codes for CASSDARQPQHF.

This clone occurred many times. The chain links TRBV4-3 to TRBJ2-1; a possible D gene is TRBD1 (5 bases). The V end lost 0 bases, the J end lost 4 bases, and 13 bases lay between the germline ends. This CDR3 region has 16 residues. Germline V gene sequence: CDR1 LGHNA, CDR2 YSLEER. The CDR3 reads CASSQDLDSNYNEQFF. As DNA, the CDR3 is TGCGCCAGCAGCCAAGATTTAGACAGCAATTACAATGAGCAGTTCTTC.

This clone was picked up a small number of times. This sequence joins TRBV25-1 and TRBJ2-7; D not certain. Germline V CDR1 and CDR2: MGHDK, SYGVNS. The CDR3 has 12 residues. V was shortened by 9 bases and J by 0 bases, with 9 bases between the two germline ends. The CDR3 coding sequence is TGTGCCAGTCAAGGAAGCTCCTACGAGCAGTACTTC. Translating gives CASQGSSYEQYF.

V gene TRBV7-2 combines with J gene TRBJ1-1, with D hard to call. The germline gives CDR1 SGHTA, CDR2 FQGNSA. The CDR3 runs 14 residues. Trimming took 1 base from V and 5 from J, leaving 11 bases between them. This chain's CDR3 is CASSLEWVETEAFF. In nucleotides, the CDR3 is TGTGCCAGCAGCTTAGAATGGGTTGAGACTGAAGCTTTCTTT.